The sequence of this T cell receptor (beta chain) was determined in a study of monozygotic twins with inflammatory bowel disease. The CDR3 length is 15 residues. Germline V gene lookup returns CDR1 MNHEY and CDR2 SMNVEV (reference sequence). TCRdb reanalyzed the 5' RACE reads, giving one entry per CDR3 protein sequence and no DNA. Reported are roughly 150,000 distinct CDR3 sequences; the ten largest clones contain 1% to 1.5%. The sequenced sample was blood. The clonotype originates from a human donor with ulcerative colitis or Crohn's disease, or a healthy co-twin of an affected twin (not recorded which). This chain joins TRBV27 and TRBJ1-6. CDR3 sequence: CASSTARHWNSPLHF.